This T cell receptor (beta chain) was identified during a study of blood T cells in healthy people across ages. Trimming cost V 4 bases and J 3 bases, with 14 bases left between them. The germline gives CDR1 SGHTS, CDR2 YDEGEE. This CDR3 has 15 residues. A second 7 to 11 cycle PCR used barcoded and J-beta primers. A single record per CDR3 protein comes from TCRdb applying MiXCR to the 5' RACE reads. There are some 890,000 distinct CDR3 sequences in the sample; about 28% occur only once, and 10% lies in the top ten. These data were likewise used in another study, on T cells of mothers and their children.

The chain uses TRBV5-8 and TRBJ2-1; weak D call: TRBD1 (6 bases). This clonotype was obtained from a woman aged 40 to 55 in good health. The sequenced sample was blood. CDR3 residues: CASSGVRDIYNEQFF. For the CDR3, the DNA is TGTGCCAGCAGCGGCGTCCGGGACATCTACAATGAGCAGTTCTTC.